Here is one T cell receptor beta chain with its context. The antigen remains unidentified. Method: immunoSEQ multiplex PCR; TCRdb's copy keeps in-frame clones and lacks some. The table lists over 140,000 clones, more than 75% of them singletons. This record belongs to a study of cytotoxic CD8 clonotypes in ibrutinib-treated CLL. Study-level background: IGHV unmutated under 18; relapsed/refractory about a dozen; treatment-naive some 16. Study-wide results and limits: Elevated clonality accompanied ibrutinib response, with a return toward baseline values at progression.

Per the germline V gene, CDR1 is SGHVS and CDR2 is FQNEAQ. Trimming left V 5 bases short and J 4 bases short, with 16 bases between. This CDR3 comprises 15 residues. The sample was PBMCs, taken after 36 months of ibrutinib treatment. The chain is built from TRBV7-8 and TRBJ2-3; the D gene is possibly TRBD2 (5 bases). This TCR came from a human donor with chronic lymphocytic leukemia. The CDR3 loop reads CASSPAVVRPDTQYF. In DNA, the CDR3 is TGTGCCAGCAGCCCAGCGGTAGTTAGGCCAGATACGCAGTATTTT.